This T cell receptor beta chain is drawn from a study of blood T cell repertoires in COVID-19. For the study at large: Whether acute or convalescent, the COVID-19 samples came from the United States, Italy and Spain.

Germline V gene data show CDR1 as MNHEY and CDR2 as SMNVEV (reference sequence). V lost 2 bases and J 5 bases, leaving 18 bases between the germline ends. The CDR3 length is 16 residues. In the original workflow: From reference gene primer amplification, estimates of nucleated cell counts were derived. Assay: immunoSEQ multiplex PCR; the TCRdb copy retains only in-frame clones and omits some. The V and J calls and the clone size are those of that table, but D and trimming were determined from the DNA. The sample carries some 37,000 clones, roughly nine tenths recorded once. The clonotype was recovered from a man aged 50-60 years in a cohort sampled during active COVID-19. The chain combines TRBV27 with TRBJ1-2, with TRBD1 as a possible D gene (5 bases). The material sequenced was peripheral blood. The DNA of the CDR3 is TGTGCCAGCAGTTTAGGGGCGACGCCCCCATCTTATGGCTACACCTTC. It specifies CASSLGATPPSYGYTF.